The 27 T cell receptor beta chains given below trace back to one sample, sequenced in a study. From the 5' RACE reads, TCRdb called clonotypes with MiXCR, one entry per CDR3 protein. Here the sample spans nearly 55,000 distinct CDR3 sequences, approximately 23% being singletons. The sample was tumor-infiltrating naive CD4+ T cells sorted from the breast tumor. Indicated subset: naive CD4+ T cells, CD4+CD45RA+CD25-. These receptors originate from a female donor with breast cancer.

This sequence joins TRBV28 and TRBJ1-1; D is undetermined. Germline values: CDR1 MDHEN, CDR2 SYDVKM. V was pared by 3 bases and J by 0 bases, with 8 bases between. The CDR3 runs 14 residues. CDR3 loop: CASSLVNMNTEAFF. The CDR3 DNA is TGTGCCAGCAGTTTGGTCAATATGAACACTGAAGCTTTCTTT.

Many counts were recorded for this clonotype. The chain joins TRBV5-1 to TRBJ2-1; D gene ambiguous. In germline, CDR1 is SGHRS, CDR2 YFSETQ. CDR3 length: 15 amino acids. Trimming cost V 3 bases and J 3 bases, with 13 bases left between them. CDR3 region: CASSSAPENYNEQFF. The CDR3 region has the DNA TGCGCCAGCAGCTCAGCCCCAGAAAACTACAATGAGCAGTTCTTC.

This clonotype was counted between two and nine times. The genes are TRBV5-1 and TRBJ2-3; TRBD1 matches at 7 bases. The CDR3 has 14 residues. V shed 9 bases, J shed 1 base, and the junction held 8 bases outside the gene matches. Germline values: CDR1 SGHRS, CDR2 YFSETQ. The CDR3 region is CATQSGQRTDTQYF. CDR3 sequence (DNA): TGCGCCACTCAATCGGGACAGCGCACAGATACGCAGTATTTT.

The chain carries TRBV5-1 and TRBJ1-1; 7 bases agree with TRBD1. The CDR3 consists of 14 residues. The J segment lost 4 bases and the V segment lost 7 bases, leaving 10 bases of the junction unmatched. The germline V gene encodes CDR1 SGHRS and CDR2 YFSETQ. CDR3 DNA: TGCGCCAGCCAAACAGGGGCTGTCGGCACTGAAGCTTTCTTT. Protein sequence: CASQTGAVGTEAFF.

V usage is TRBV28 and J usage is TRBJ1-2; 10 bases line up with TRBD1. The V segment lost 5 bases and the J segment 12 bases; nucleotides outside the gene matches: 12. Germline lookup yields CDR1 MDHEN and CDR2 SYDVKM. The CDR3 contains 14 residues. CDR3 nucleotide sequence: TGTGCCAGCAGTCCCCCGGGACAGGGGAGGAGAAACACCTTC. Its translation is CASSPPGQGRRNTF.

This clonotype occurred many times. This chain connects TRBV7-2 to TRBJ1-2; a possible D gene is TRBD1 (5 bases). Trimming shortened V by 0 bases and J by 3 bases, and 5 bases separated the two germline ends. The CDR3 runs 13 residues. CDR1 is SGHTA, CDR2 FQGNSA, per germline. The chain's CDR3 is CASSLAGDYGYTF. The CDR3 DNA follows: TGTGCCAGCAGCTTAGCAGGGGACTATGGCTACACCTTC. The whole variable domain, filled in from reference TRBV7-2 and TRBJ1-2, reads GAGVSQSPSNKVTEKGKDVELRCDPISGHTALYWYRQSLGQGLEFLIYFQGNSAPDKSGLPSDRFSAERTGGSVSTLTIQRTQQEDSAVYLCASSLAGDYGYTFGSGTRLTVV.

This clonotype was seen many times. The chain joins TRBV27 to TRBJ2-7; no definite D call. Germline V lookup: CDR1 MNHEY, CDR2 SMNVEV (reference sequence). V was pared by 5 bases and J by 0 bases, with 5 bases between. The CDR3 is made up of 12 amino acids. CDR3 loop: CASSPSSYEQYF. The CDR3 nucleotides read TGTGCCAGCAGTCCTAGCTCCTACGAGCAGTACTTC.

In its sample, this clonotype was seen a few times. Lacking the conserved final phenylalanine or tryptophan, this CDR3 likely reflects a read error. CDR3 DNA: TGTGCCAGCAGTGAACCAGGGAACACTGAAGCTTTCATT. Its translation is CASSEPGNTEAFI. The chain has TRBV6-1 and TRBJ1-1; D unclear. This CDR3 has 13 amino acids. Per the germline V gene, CDR1 is MNHNS and CDR2 is SASEGT. V lost 2 bases, J lost 1 base, and 5 bases lay in between.

The chain is built from TRBV28 and TRBJ1-2; TRBD1 might be the D (5 bases). The ends were cut back, 5 bases at V and 4 bases at J, with 11 bases in the middle. Germline CDR1 MDHEN, CDR2 SYDVKM. The CDR3 loop spans 13 amino acids. CDR3 loop: CASSTGTVYGYTF. The CDR3 nucleotides are TGTGCCAGCAGTACCGGGACGGTCTATGGCTACACCTTC.

On this clonotype itself: As the CDR3 is not closed by the conserved phenylalanine or tryptophan, this likely results from a read error. This chain links TRBV5-1 with TRBJ1-1, with no clear D. This CDR3 has 13 residues. Trimming took 4 bases from V and 7 from J, leaving 14 bases between them. The germline CDR1 and CDR2 sequences are SGHRS and YFSETQ. CDR3 DNA sequence: TGCGCCAGCAGCCCGACAACGTGGGGTGAAGCTTTCCTT. Translating gives CASSPTTWGEAFL.

V usage is TRBV7-9 and J usage is TRBJ1-2, with a weak D call TRBD1 (5 bases). This CDR3 region has 15 residues. Germline CDR1 reads SEHNR; CDR2 reads FQNEAQ (reference sequence). Trimming pared 5 bases from V and 7 bases from J, leaving 20 bases between. Here the CDR3 DNA reads TGTGCCAGCAGCCCTCTCGTGGGGGAAGGGACTGGCTACACCTTC. As protein: CASSPLVGEGTGYTF.

The J gene is TRBJ2-1, the V gene TRBV5-1; 11 positions agree with TRBD2. This CDR3 has 20 residues. The J segment lost 0 bases and the V segment lost 2 bases, leaving 13 bases of the junction unmatched. Germline CDR1 reads SGHRS; CDR2 reads YFSETQ. DNA of the CDR3: TGCGCCAGCAGCTTCCATCTAGCGGGAGGTCGAACCAGCTCCTACAATGAGCAGTTCTTC. It translates to CASSFHLAGGRTSSYNEQFF.

The J gene is TRBJ2-3, the V gene TRBV2, with 14 bases aligning to TRBD2. In germline, CDR1 is SNHLY, CDR2 FYNNEI. Trimming took 5 bases from V and 3 from J; bases not matched to a gene: 7. This CDR3 has 17 amino acids. CDR3 protein: CASSSDRTSGGTDTQYF. The CDR3 DNA is TGTGCCAGCAGTTCCGACCGGACTAGCGGGGGGACAGATACGCAGTATTTT.

This sequence joins TRBV5-1 and TRBJ2-5; 10 bases match TRBD2. The CDR3 is 16 residues long. The J segment lost 2 bases and the V segment lost 4 bases, leaving 8 bases of the junction unmatched. CDR1 and CDR2 from the germline V gene are SGHRS and YFSETQ. CDR3 nucleotides: TGCGCCAGCAGCCAAGCGGGAGGGATTACACAAGAGACCCAGTACTTC. Its protein is CASSQAGGITQETQYF.

Many counts were recorded for this clonotype. The chain has TRBV10-2 and TRBJ2-4, with 7 bases aligning to TRBD2. The CDR3 is 15 amino acids. V gave up 3 bases and J gave up 5 bases; unmatched junction bases: 7. Germline CDR1 and CDR2: WSHSY and SAAADI. CDR3 protein: CASSEMGGDQNIQYF. The CDR3 nucleotides are TGCGCCAGCAGTGAAATGGGGGGGGATCAAAACATTCAGTACTTC.

This rearrangement joins TRBV7-2 to TRBJ2-7; 12 bases are shared with TRBD2. CDR1 and CDR2 (germline): SGHTA, FQGNSA. This CDR3 comprises 15 residues. J was trimmed by 0 bases and V by 4 bases; bases with no gene match: 1. This chain's CDR3 is CASSSTSGSSYEQYF. The CDR3 nucleotides read TGTGCCAGCAGCTCGACTAGCGGGAGCTCCTACGAGCAGTACTTC. Full variable domain (remainder filled in from reference TRBV7-2 and TRBJ2-7): GAGVSQSPSNKVTEKGKDVELRCDPISGHTALYWYRQSLGQGLEFLIYFQGNSAPDKSGLPSDRFSAERTGGSVSTLTIQRTQQEDSAVYLCASSSTSGSSYEQYFGPGTRLTVT.

The chain is built from TRBV20-1 and TRBJ2-3; 10 bases are a match to TRBD2. CDR1 and CDR2 from the germline V gene are DFQATT and SNEGSKA (reference sequence). V shed 2 bases and J 8 bases; nucleotides not matched to a gene: 7. The CDR3 runs to 14 residues. The CDR3 loop is CSARKREGRFTQYF. The CDR3 nucleotides are TGCAGTGCTAGAAAGCGGGAGGGCCGGTTTACGCAGTATTTT.

The rearrangement joins TRBV20-1 to TRBJ2-3; 10 bases are shared with TRBD2. The CDR3 loop spans 15 amino acids. Per germline, CDR1 DFQATT and CDR2 SNEGSKA (reference sequence). V shed 7 bases and J 4 bases; nucleotides not matched to a gene: 11. CDR3 in DNA: TGCAGTGTTCAGGAGGCTAGCGGGAGTGCAGATACGCAGTATTTT. Protein: CSVQEASGSADTQYF.

There are a few counts of this clonotype. This chain links TRBV6-5 with TRBJ1-6, with D unresolved. The CDR3 has 14 residues. Trimming shortened V by 3 bases and J by 10 bases, and 13 bases separated the two germline ends. Germline V CDR1 and CDR2: MNHEY, SVGAGI. The CDR3 region is CASSYGRAFSPLHF. In nucleotides, the CDR3 is TGTGCCAGCAGTTATGGGAGGGCGTTCTCACCCCTCCACTTT.

The sample holds a few counts of this clonotype. This rearrangement joins TRBV7-8 to TRBJ2-1; 7 positions match TRBD1. Germline lookup yields CDR1 SGHVS and CDR2 FQNEAQ. V lost 0 bases, J lost 7 bases, and 9 bases stayed unmatched. The CDR3 is 16 residues long. Here the CDR3 DNA reads TGTGCCAGCAGCTTAGCGGGACAGTACGATAGAAATGAGCAGTTCTTC. It encodes CASSLAGQYDRNEQFF.

The rearrangement uses TRBV6-1 and TRBJ2-7; D is unclear. V lost 6 bases to trimming and J lost 2 bases, with 23 bases between them. The CDR3 contains 17 residues. The germline CDR1 and CDR2 sequences are MNHNS and SASEGT. The CDR3, as DNA: TGTGCCAGCAGCTTGGTGAGGACGCGCTCACGGCCCTACGAGCAGTACTTC. It encodes CASSLVRTRSRPYEQYF.

A few counts support this clonotype. This rearrangement joins TRBV29-1 to TRBJ1-1; maybe TRBD1 (5 bases). Germline V gives CDR1 SQVTM, CDR2 ANQGSEA. This CDR3 contains 13 residues. V dropped 7 bases and J dropped 0 bases, with 12 bases sitting between them. CDR3 loop: CSAERQMNTEAFF. For the CDR3, the DNA is TGCAGCGCCGAGAGACAGATGAACACTGAAGCTTTCTTT. Looking up the rest from reference TRBV29-1 and TRBJ1-1 gives the full variable domain: SAVISQKPSRDICQRGTSLTIQCQVDSQVTMMFWYRQQPGQSLTLIATANQGSEATYESGFVIDKFPISRPNLTFSTLTVSNMSPEDSSIYLCSAERQMNTEAFFGQGTRLTVV.

There are a few counts of this clonotype. V and J are TRBV2 and TRBJ1-5; TRBD1 aligns across 7 bases. V dropped 6 bases and J dropped 3; count of bases not matched to a gene: 8. Per germline, CDR1 SNHLY and CDR2 FYNNEI. There are 15 residues in the CDR3. This CDR3 is CASSREQGTNQPQHF. The CDR3 nucleotides are TGTGCCAGCAGCAGAGAACAGGGGACCAATCAGCCCCAGCATTTT. Full variable domain (remainder filled in from reference TRBV2 and TRBJ1-5): EPEVTQTPSHQVTQMGQEVILRCVPISNHLYFYWYRQILGQKVEFLVSFYNNEISEKSEIFDDQFSVERPDGSNFTLKIRSTKLEDSAMYFCASSREQGTNQPQHFGDGTRLSIL.

The sample holds a few counts of this clonotype. The V and J genes are TRBV5-1 and TRBJ2-1; TRBD2 aligns across 11 bases. The CDR3 runs 15 residues. CDR1 and CDR2 from the germline V gene are SGHRS and YFSETQ. V lost 2 bases, J lost 6 bases, and 4 bases stayed unmatched. The CDR3 sequence: CASSLTSGSSNEQFF. DNA of the CDR3: TGCGCCAGCAGCTTAACTAGCGGGAGCTCCAATGAGCAGTTCTTC. Complete variable domain (other parts from reference TRBV5-1 and TRBJ2-1): KAGVTQTPRYLIKTRGQQVTLSCSPISGHRSVSWYQQTPGQGLQFLFEYFSETQRNKGNFPGRFSGRQFSNSRSEMNVSTLELGDSALYLCASSLTSGSSNEQFFGPGTRLTVL.

The CDR3 sequence is CSAPTQGTGELFF. DNA of the CDR3: TGCAGTGCCCCCACTCAAGGCACCGGGGAGCTGTTTTTT. The rearrangement links TRBV20-1 to TRBJ2-2; D gene unclear. Germline-derived CDR1 and CDR2 are DFQATT and SNEGSKA (reference sequence). CDR3 length: 13 amino acids. V lost 6 bases and J 4 bases, leaving 12 bases between the germline ends.

This clonotype was counted only a few times. The chain carries TRBV28 and TRBJ1-5; D remains unclear. V lost 6 bases and J lost 2, with 14 bases in between. Germline lookup yields CDR1 MDHEN and CDR2 SYDVKM. This CDR3 is built from 15 residues. CDR3 in amino acids: CASRYDTHRNQPQHF. CDR3 sequence (DNA): TGTGCCAGCAGATACGACACCCACCGCAATCAGCCCCAGCATTTT.

The V and J genes are TRBV20-1 and TRBJ1-1, with D perhaps matching TRBD1 (5 bases). This CDR3 has 13 residues. V gave up 6 bases and J gave up 0 bases, with 11 bases separating them. The germline gives CDR1 DFQATT, CDR2 SNEGSKA (reference sequence). The chain's CDR3 is CSALDNMNTEAFF. The CDR3 DNA reads TGCAGTGCCCTGGACAACATGAACACTGAAGCTTTCTTT.